Listed below are T cell receptor beta chains from one sample, sequenced in a study of shared clonotypes between healthy human individuals. TCRdb keeps only in-frame clones here, not all; method: immunoSEQ multiplex PCR. The table has around 1.9 million clones, approximately 92% seen once. Sequencing was performed on naive CD8+ T cells from PBMCs. These receptor sequences come from a man aged 18 to 30 in good health. Some clones in this sample may be carry-over from other donors' samples. Both conserved end residues are part of each CDR3. D genes are given only for firm matches. Some rows have no size entry. The others give once, few or many, or a class for an expanded clone.

J gene: TRBJ2-5; clone size: .; V gene: TRBV27; D gene: .; CDR3 DNA: TGTGCCAGCAGTTTAACCCCAAACCGCCAAGAGACCCAGTACTTC; CDR3 protein: CASSLTPNRQETQYF
J gene: TRBJ2-7; clone size: .; V gene: TRBV29-1; D gene: TRBD1; CDR3 DNA: TGCAGCGTTGCCGGAACCGGGACAGAGCCCTACGAGCAGTACTTC; CDR3 protein: CSVAGTGTEPYEQYF
J gene: TRBJ2-7; clone size: .; V gene: TRBV11-2; D gene: .; CDR3 DNA: TGTGCCAGCAGCACAATTACCTCGGGGGAGCAGTACTTC; CDR3 protein: CASSTITSGEQYF
J gene: TRBJ2-1; clone size: .; V gene: TRBV5-1; D gene: TRBD1; CDR3 DNA: TGCGCCAGCAGCTTGGCCAGGGACAGGCCCTACAATGAGCAGTTCTTC; CDR3 protein: CASSLARDRPYNEQFF
J gene: TRBJ2-5; clone size: .; V gene: TRBV6-1; D gene: .; CDR3 DNA: TGTGCCAGCAGTGAAGGCGCAGGGTTAGAGACCCAGTACTTC; CDR3 protein: CASSEGAGLETQYF
J gene: TRBJ2-3; clone size: .; V gene: TRBV7-9; D gene: TRBD2; CDR3 DNA: TGTGCCAGCCGCCCCACTAGCGGTAGCACAGATACGCAGTATTTT; CDR3 protein: CASRPTSGSTDTQYF
J gene: TRBJ2-5; clone size: .; V gene: TRBV19; D gene: .; CDR3 DNA: TGTGCCAGTAGTATAGGGCCGGGAAGGGAGACCCAGTACTTC; CDR3 protein: CASSIGPGRETQYF
J gene: TRBJ1-1; clone size: .; V gene: TRBV7-3; D gene: .; CDR3 DNA: TGTGCCAGCAGCTTCACAGGGTCGGCCACTGAAGCTTTCTTT; CDR3 protein: CASSFTGSATEAFF
J gene: TRBJ2-7; clone size: .; V gene: TRBV2; D gene: TRBD1; CDR3 DNA: TGTGCCAGCAGCAGGGACAGGGGGTCCTACGAGCAGTACTTC; CDR3 protein: CASSRDRGSYEQYF
J gene: TRBJ2-7; clone size: .; V gene: TRBV5-1; D gene: TRBD1; CDR3 DNA: TGCGCCAGGGTAAAACAGGGGCTCTACGAGCAGTACTTC; CDR3 protein: CARVKQGLYEQYF
J gene: TRBJ2-1; clone size: .; V gene: TRBV5-1; D gene: .; CDR3 DNA: TGCGCCAGCAGCAGGTCCGTGACTAGAGTTTACAATGAGCAGTTCTTC; CDR3 protein: CASSRSVTRVYNEQFF
J gene: TRBJ2-7; clone size: .; V gene: TRBV5-1; D gene: TRBD1; CDR3 DNA: TGCGCCAGTCGCCGGGACAGGGGGCTAGCGGGTTCCTACGAGCAGTACTTC; CDR3 protein: CASRRDRGLAGSYEQYF
J gene: TRBJ2-3; clone size: .; V gene: TRBV9; D gene: .; CDR3 DNA: TGTGCCAGCAGCGTCAAAAGCACAGATACGCAGTATTTT; CDR3 protein: CASSVKSTDTQYF
J gene: TRBJ2-2; clone size: .; V gene: TRBV15; D gene: .; CDR3 DNA: TGTGCCACCAGCGACCTCTGGGACATCCGAAGCGCCGGGGAGCTGTTTTTT; CDR3 protein: CATSDLWDIRSAGELFF
J gene: TRBJ2-7; clone size: .; V gene: TRBV7-2; D gene: TRBD2; CDR3 DNA: TGTGCCAGCAGCTTAGGATCAGCGGGAGGTAGCTCCTACGAGCAGTACTTC; CDR3 protein: CASSLGSAGGSSYEQYF
J gene: TRBJ1-2; clone size: .; V gene: TRBV27; D gene: .; CDR3 DNA: TGTGCCAGCAGATCTACAGAGAACTATGGCTACACCTTC; CDR3 protein: CASRSTENYGYTF
J gene: TRBJ2-1; clone size: .; V gene: TRBV9; D gene: TRBD2; CDR3 DNA: TGTGCCAGCAGCGTGACTAGCGGGAGGGCCGTTGAGCAGTTCTTC; CDR3 protein: CASSVTSGRAVEQFF
J gene: TRBJ1-4; clone size: .; V gene: TRBV7-2; D gene: .; CDR3 DNA: TGTGCCAGCAGCTTAGACAAGGGGTCTAATGAAAAACTGTTTTTT; CDR3 protein: CASSLDKGSNEKLFF
J gene: TRBJ1-5; clone size: .; V gene: TRBV19; D gene: .; CDR3 DNA: TGTGCCAGTAGCGCGGGCCACTGGAGCAATCAGCCCCAGCATTTT; CDR3 protein: CASSAGHWSNQPQHF
J gene: TRBJ1-5; clone size: few; V gene: TRBV10-3; D gene: .; CDR3 DNA: TGTGCCATCAGTGATGGGGGGTATAGCAATCAGCCCCAGCATTTT; CDR3 protein: CAISDGGYSNQPQHF
J gene: TRBJ2-1; clone size: .; V gene: TRBV7-9; D gene: .; CDR3 DNA: TGTGCCAGCAGCGAACCGATAGCGGATGGTAGTGAGCAGTTCTTC; CDR3 protein: CASSEPIADGSEQFF
J gene: TRBJ2-5; clone size: .; V gene: TRBV5-1; D gene: .; CDR3 DNA: TGCGCCAGCACCGATACGTACGAGACTTCCCAAGAGACCCAGTACTTC; CDR3 protein: CASTDTYETSQETQYF
J gene: TRBJ1-2; clone size: .; V gene: TRBV7-7; D gene: .; CDR3 DNA: TGTGCCAGCAGCTTAAGTAACTATGGCTACACCTTC; CDR3 protein: CASSLSNYGYTF
J gene: TRBJ1-1; clone size: once; V gene: TRBV2; D gene: TRBD1; CDR3 DNA: TGTGCCAGCTCCAGGGGGGACACTGAAGCTTTCTTT; CDR3 protein: CASSRGDTEAFF
J gene: TRBJ2-7; clone size: once; V gene: TRBV9; D gene: .; CDR3 DNA: TGTGCCAGCAGCGTAGGTTACCTCCCCGGCCACGAGCAGTACTTC; CDR3 protein: CASSVGYLPGHEQYF
J gene: TRBJ1-1; clone size: .; V gene: TRBV7-2; D gene: .; CDR3 DNA: TGTGCCAGCATCAATGCCCCTCACGCCGACGCTGAAGCTTTCTTT; CDR3 protein: CASINAPHADAEAFF
J gene: TRBJ2-5; clone size: .; V gene: TRBV4-1; D gene: .; CDR3 DNA: TGCGCCAGCAGCCAAGTGGTAACCGTTAAAGAGACCCAGTACTTC; CDR3 protein: CASSQVVTVKETQYF